The rows below give T cell receptor beta chains drawn from one sample of a study of type 1 and type 2 diabetes patients. TCRdb redid the calling of the multiplex PCR reads with MiXCR, one entry per CDR3 protein. The sample holds a few hundred thousand distinct CDR3 sequences; roughly 48% are singletons and the top ten take roughly 13%. Material for sequencing was peripheral blood mononuclear cells (PBMCs). These TCRs come from a man between 18 and 29 years old with type 2 diabetes. Both conserved end residues are part of each CDR3. Not every row has a clone size; where given, it reads once, few, many or a size class.

clone_size	v_call	cdr3_aa
few	TRBV27	CASRAAARLYEQYF
NA	TRBV27	CASRTGGTGELLF
NA	TRBV20-1	CSARPGQGSQKLFF
NA	TRBV20-1	CSAETPNTRELFF
few	TRBV11-1	CASSLAGGGTEAFF
NA	TRBV9	CASSVAGNGANVLTF
many	TRBV7-2	CASSLAGVGETQYF
few	TRBV7-8	CASSPRREGAAPLHF
NA	TRBV19	CASSWTSFSTQYF
NA	TRBV29-1	CSVEEVTNEKLFF
NA	TRBV12-3/TRBV12-4	CASSLAGRYTEAFF
NA	TRBV4-1	CASSPLGVTLEQYF
NA	TRBV20-1	CSASRHRGNSPLHF
NA	TRBV27	CASSGTNHGYTF
NA	TRBV2	CASTDDGVPYEQYF
few	TRBV9	CASSVAGQRTDTQYF
many	TRBV25-1	CASSWTGGETQYF
NA	TRBV30	CAWSGLAGALLTYEQYF
few	TRBV24-1	CASSDVAVTYNEQFF
few	TRBV7-6	CASSLEGDEAEQYF
few	TRBV2	CASSEAQLGVGYTF
few	TRBV4-1	CASSRRDSENEQFF
NA	TRBV20-1	CSARGLASRSETQYF
NA	TRBV7-8	CASSERGLGLLQETQYF
many	TRBV15	CATSIPGATNEKLFF
NA	TRBV6-5	CASSNARSGYYYEQYF